This TCR beta chain was retrieved from a study of cytomegalovirus exposure and HLA in healthy donors. The CDR3 extends over 12 amino acids. Germline V gives CDR1 ENHRY, CDR2 SYGVKD. V lost 7 bases and J 2 bases, leaving 8 bases between the germline ends. Whole-study findings and limits: TCR sequences were mostly rare, though some public TCRs occurred in many donors.

The primer mix had 60 Vbeta and 13 Jbeta primers. Assay: immunoSEQ multiplex PCR; the TCRdb copy retains only in-frame clones and omits some. Of around 210,000 clones in the sample, roughly 80% were seen once. Concerning this clone itself: The antigen is not known.

The sequencing sample was made of PBMCs. This receptor was obtained from a man aged 45-60 years in good health and CMV-seronegative. The chain couples TRBV10-3 to TRBJ1-1; weak D call: TRBD1 (6 bases). Here the CDR3 DNA reads TGTGCCATCAAGGGGGTTAACACTGAAGCTTTCTTT. Protein sequence: CAIKGVNTEAFF.